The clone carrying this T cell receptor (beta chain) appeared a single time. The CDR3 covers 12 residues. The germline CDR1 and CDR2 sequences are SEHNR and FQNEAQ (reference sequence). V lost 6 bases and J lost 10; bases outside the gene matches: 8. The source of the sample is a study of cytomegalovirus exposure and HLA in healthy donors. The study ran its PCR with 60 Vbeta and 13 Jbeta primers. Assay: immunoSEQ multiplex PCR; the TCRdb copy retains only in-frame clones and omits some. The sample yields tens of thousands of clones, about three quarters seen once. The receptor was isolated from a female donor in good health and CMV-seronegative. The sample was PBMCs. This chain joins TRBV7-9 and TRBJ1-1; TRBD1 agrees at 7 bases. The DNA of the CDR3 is TGTGCCAGCAGTCAAACAGGGGACGGAGCTTTCTTT. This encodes CASSQTGDGAFF.